Following are 21 T cell receptor beta chains from one sample sequenced in a study of neoadjuvant nivolumab and ipilimumab in lung cancer. Clones were read by immunoSEQ multiplex PCR, and TCRdb kept only the in-frame ones, dropping some. Among 8,500 to 10,000 clones listed, under 90% were seen once. This sample comprised tumor tissue, obtained after neoadjuvant nivolumab, alone or with ipilimumab, at or shortly before surgery. The receptors originated from an adult with non-small cell lung cancer.

J is TRBJ1-2 and V is TRBV7-9; 10 bases are a match to TRBD1. The CDR3 contains 16 residues. Trimming took 2 bases from V and 8 from J; bases not matched to a gene: 11. In germline, CDR1 is SEHNR, CDR2 FQNEAQ (reference sequence). This CDR3 is CASSLTIGTGVAGYTF. The DNA for the CDR3 is TGTGCCAGCAGCTTAACAATCGGGACAGGGGTTGCCGGCTACACCTTC. Using reference TRBV7-9 and TRBJ1-2 for the parts outside the CDR3, the full variable domain is DTGVSQNPRHKITKRGQNVTFRCDPISEHNRLYWYRQTLGQGPEFLTYFQNEAQLEKSRLLSDRFSAERPKGSFSTLEIQRTEQGDSAMYLCASSLTIGTGVAGYTFGSGTRLTVV.

The chain recombines TRBV5-1 with TRBJ1-2, with 9 bases that match TRBD1. CDR3 length: 15 amino acids. V shed 0 bases, J shed 4 bases, and the junction held 4 bases outside the gene matches. Germline loops: CDR1 SGHRS, CDR2 YFSETQ. CDR3 amino acids: CASSLEDRGLYGYTF. As DNA, the CDR3 is TGCGCCAGCAGCTTGGAGGACAGGGGACTCTATGGCTACACCTTC. Combining the CDR3 with reference TRBV5-1 and TRBJ1-2 gives the whole variable domain KAGVTQTPRYLIKTRGQQVTLSCSPISGHRSVSWYQQTPGQGLQFLFEYFSETQRNKGNFPGRFSGRQFSNSRSEMNVSTLELGDSALYLCASSLEDRGLYGYTFGSGTRLTVV.

The chain combines TRBV30 with TRBJ1-1, with D uncertain. This CDR3 is built from 12 residues. V dropped 3 bases and J dropped 1 base, with 6 bases sitting between them. The germline V gene encodes CDR1 GTSNPN and CDR2 SVGIG (reference sequence). The CDR3 DNA follows: TGTGCCTGGAGACTTGAGAACACTGAAGCTTTCTTT. Translating gives CAWRLENTEAFF.

This rearrangement joins TRBV4-2 to TRBJ2-2; D is ambiguous. V was shortened by 0 bases and J by 5 bases, with 4 bases between the two germline ends. Germline CDR1 and CDR2: LGHNA and YNFKEQ. The CDR3 consists of 13 residues. The CDR3 region is CASSQEQTGELFF. As DNA, the CDR3 is TGTGCCAGCAGCCAAGAACAAACCGGGGAGCTGTTTTTT.

V usage is TRBV5-1 and J usage is TRBJ2-7, with a tentative D call TRBD2 (6 bases). Trimming removed 4 bases from V and 0 bases from J, with 17 bases in between. Germline values: CDR1 SGHRS, CDR2 YFSETQ. This CDR3 region has 16 residues. The DNA for the CDR3 is TGCGCCAGCAGCCCCGGGACTCGTTCGAGCTCCTACGAGCAGTACTTC. Translating it yields CASSPGTRSSSYEQYF.

The CDR3 sequence is CSVKEGAGANVLTF. The DNA of the CDR3 is TGCAGCGTCAAAGAGGGGGCCGGGGCCAACGTCCTGACTTTC. The rearrangement uses TRBV29-1 and TRBJ2-6; 7 bases align to TRBD1. Germline V lookup: CDR1 SQVTM, CDR2 ANQGSEA. V lost 6 bases to trimming and J lost 4 bases; unmatched junction nucleotides: 6. CDR3 length: 14 amino acids.

The chain joins TRBV5-1 to TRBJ1-5; 7 positions match TRBD1. CDR1 and CDR2 (germline): SGHRS, YFSETQ. J was trimmed by 7 bases and V by 0 bases; bases with no gene match: 7. The CDR3 spans 15 residues. CDR3 DNA sequence: TGCGCCAGCAGCTTGGAACCGGGACAGAGCCAGCCCCAGCATTTT. Amino acids: CASSLEPGQSQPQHF.

This clone was recorded once. V and J are TRBV15 and TRBJ2-7, with 9 positions matching TRBD2. This CDR3 region has 15 residues. The junction had 7 bases not matched to a gene; V was cut back by 0 bases and J by 7 bases. The germline CDR1 and CDR2 sequences are LNHNV and YYDKDF (reference sequence). The CDR3 loop is CATSRDRPTSGEQYF. CDR3 DNA sequence: TGTGCCACCAGCAGAGATCGCCCGACTAGCGGAGAGCAGTACTTC.

The chain recombines TRBV10-1 with TRBJ1-1; D is perhaps TRBD1 (6 bases). Germline CDR1 reads WNHNN; CDR2 reads SYGVQD (reference sequence). The CDR3 loop spans 15 amino acids. V gave up 5 bases and J gave up 5 bases, with 18 bases separating them. In nucleotides, the CDR3 is TGCGCCAGCAGTTCGTCACAGGGTCGGTGGACTGAAGCTTTCTTT. It is translated as CASSSSQGRWTEAFF.

V usage is TRBV7-2 and J usage is TRBJ1-2, with 9 nucleotides matching TRBD1. Germline CDR1 reads SGHTA; CDR2 reads FQGNSA. V shed 2 bases and J 5 bases; nucleotides not matched to a gene: 3. This CDR3 comprises 14 residues. The CDR3 DNA sequence: TGTGCCAGCAGCTTACCGGGACAGGGATATGGCTACACCTTC. Translation: CASSLPGQGYGYTF. Using reference TRBV7-2 and TRBJ1-2 for the parts outside the CDR3, the full variable domain is GAGVSQSPSNKVTEKGKDVELRCDPISGHTALYWYRQSLGQGLEFLIYFQGNSAPDKSGLPSDRFSAERTGGSVSTLTIQRTQQEDSAVYLCASSLPGQGYGYTFGSGTRLTVV.

The V and J genes are TRBV18 and TRBJ2-1; D remains unclear. Germline CDR1 is KGHSH and CDR2 is LQKENI. Trimming cost V 5 bases and J 0 bases, with 14 bases left between them. The CDR3 is made up of 16 amino acids. The DNA of the CDR3 is TGTGCCAGCTCAACCGTGCAGGCGAGCTCCTACAATGAGCAGTTCTTC. This encodes CASSTVQASSYNEQFF. Variable domain in full (rest from reference TRBV18 and TRBJ2-1): NAGVMQNPRHLVRRRGQEARLRCSPMKGHSHVYWYRQLPEEGLKFMVYLQKENIIDESGMPKERFSAEFPKEGPSILRIQQVVRGDSAAYFCASSTVQASSYNEQFFGPGTRLTVL.

The chain recombines TRBV11-1 with TRBJ2-6; 11 bases map to TRBD2. Germline V gene sequence: CDR1 SGHAT, CDR2 FQDESV (reference sequence). The CDR3 runs 16 residues. Trimming cost V 8 bases and J 2 bases; bases outside gene matches: 5. CDR3 DNA sequence: TGTGCCAGCTCGCGACTAGCGGGGACTGGGGCCAACGTCCTGACTTTC. Protein sequence: CASSRLAGTGANVLTF.

In DNA form, the CDR3 reads TGTGCCAGCAGCTGGCGGACAGGGGGACAGGGGATGAACACTGAAGCTTTCTTT. Translating gives CASSWRTGGQGMNTEAFF. The chain couples TRBV5-6 to TRBJ1-1, with 10 positions matching TRBD1. The CDR3 totals 18 residues. V lost 3 bases and J lost 0; bases outside the gene matches: 11. Germline V gives CDR1 SGHDT, CDR2 YYEEEE.

In its sample, this clone is large. The J gene is TRBJ1-2, the V gene TRBV5-3; D is undetermined. TRBV5-3 is placed among ORFs of uncertain function. Trimming took 0 bases from V and 2 from J, leaving 11 bases between them. This CDR3 contains 15 residues. CDR3 sequence reads: CARSLVSPLNYGYTF. Written as DNA, the CDR3 is TGTGCCAGAAGCTTGGTGTCGCCGTTAAACTATGGCTACACCTTC.

The V and J genes are TRBV11-2 and TRBJ2-7; TRBD1 is a possible D gene (6 bases). V was clipped by 0 bases and J by 3 bases, with 15 bases between them. The CDR3 has 16 amino acids. The germline V gene encodes CDR1 SGHAT and CDR2 FQNNGV. CDR3 residues: CASSLDPKQGFYEQYF. The CDR3 DNA reads TGTGCCAGCAGCTTAGATCCCAAACAGGGTTTCTACGAGCAGTACTTC.

The chain couples TRBV9 to TRBJ1-2; 8 nucleotides match TRBD1. The CDR3 has 15 residues. CDR1 is SGDLS, CDR2 YYNGEE, per germline. With V trimmed by 3 bases and J by 8 bases, 12 bases remained unmatched. The CDR3 nucleotides are TGTGCCAGCAGCGCAGGACAGGGTAGGGGAAGGGGCTACACCTTC. Residues: CASSAGQGRGRGYTF. Combining the CDR3 with reference TRBV9 and TRBJ1-2 gives the whole variable domain DSGVTQTPKHLITATGQRVTLRCSPRSGDLSVYWYQQSLDQGLQFLIQYYNGEERAKGNILERFSAQQFPDLHSELNLSSLELGDSALYFCASSAGQGRGRGYTFGSGTRLTVV.

The rearrangement joins TRBV6-5 to TRBJ1-4; 7 nucleotides align to TRBD1. Germline V gene data show CDR1 as MNHEY and CDR2 as SVGAGI. V shed 0 bases, J shed 7 bases, and the junction held 5 bases outside the gene matches. The CDR3 contains 15 residues. The CDR3 coding sequence is TGTGCCAGCAGTTACTCGAGACAGGGTTCTGAAAAACTGTTTTTT. It encodes CASSYSRQGSEKLFF.

This clone was seen a handful of times. The genes are TRBV5-4 and TRBJ2-7; 9 bases match TRBD1. The ends lost 2 bases at V and 5 bases at J; junction bases unmatched: 8. There are 15 residues in the CDR3. CDR1 and CDR2 (germline): SGHNT, YYREEE (reference sequence). In DNA, the CDR3 is TGTGCCAGCAGCTTCCCCGGGACAGGGACTGACGAGCAGTACTTC. Its protein is CASSFPGTGTDEQYF.

This clone was counted once. Here the CDR3 DNA reads TGTGCCAGCAGACCAAGCGGGAGGGCCTACGAGCAGTACTTC. Translation: CASRPSGRAYEQYF. The chain employs TRBV11-2 and TRBJ2-7, with 10 bases aligning to TRBD2. Trimming cost V 6 bases and J 2 bases; bases outside gene matches: 4. CDR3 length: 14 residues. Germline V gives CDR1 SGHAT, CDR2 FQNNGV.

This clone was seen a handful of times. This rearrangement joins TRBV2 to TRBJ2-5, with D perhaps TRBD2 (6 bases). Trimming took off 4 bases at V and 2 bases at J, with 14 bases between the two ends. The CDR3 spans 15 residues. CDR1 SNHLY and CDR2 FYNNEI come from the germline V gene. CDR3 nucleotide sequence: TGTGCCAGCAGTGCGGTGGTGGGGGGTCAAGAGACCCAGTACTTC. Protein product: CASSAVVGGQETQYF.

The chain couples TRBV10-3 to TRBJ1-3; TRBD1 is a possible D gene (6 bases). The CDR3 covers 15 residues. Germline CDR1 and CDR2: ENHRY and SYGVKD. Trimming removed 5 bases at V and 0 bases at J, with 11 bases between. CDR3 nucleotides: TGTGCCATCAGTCGAGGACAGCCCTCTGGAAACACCATATATTTT. Translating gives CAISRGQPSGNTIYF.